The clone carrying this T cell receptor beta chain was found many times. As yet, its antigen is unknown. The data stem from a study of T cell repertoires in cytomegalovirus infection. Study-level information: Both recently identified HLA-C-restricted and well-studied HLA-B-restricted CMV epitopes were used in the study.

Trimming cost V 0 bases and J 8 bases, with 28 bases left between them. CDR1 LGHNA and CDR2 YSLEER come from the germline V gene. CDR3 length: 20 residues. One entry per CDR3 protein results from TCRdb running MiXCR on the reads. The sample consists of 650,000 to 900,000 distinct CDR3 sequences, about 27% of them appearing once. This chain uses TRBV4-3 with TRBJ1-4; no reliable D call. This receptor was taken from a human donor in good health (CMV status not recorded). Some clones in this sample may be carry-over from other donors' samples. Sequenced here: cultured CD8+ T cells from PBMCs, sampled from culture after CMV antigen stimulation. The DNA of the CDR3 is TGCGCCAGCAGCCAAGATCTTGGCCCCTTTCCGGATGAGGTCGGGGAAAAACTGTTTTTT. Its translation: CASSQDLGPFPDEVGEKLFF.